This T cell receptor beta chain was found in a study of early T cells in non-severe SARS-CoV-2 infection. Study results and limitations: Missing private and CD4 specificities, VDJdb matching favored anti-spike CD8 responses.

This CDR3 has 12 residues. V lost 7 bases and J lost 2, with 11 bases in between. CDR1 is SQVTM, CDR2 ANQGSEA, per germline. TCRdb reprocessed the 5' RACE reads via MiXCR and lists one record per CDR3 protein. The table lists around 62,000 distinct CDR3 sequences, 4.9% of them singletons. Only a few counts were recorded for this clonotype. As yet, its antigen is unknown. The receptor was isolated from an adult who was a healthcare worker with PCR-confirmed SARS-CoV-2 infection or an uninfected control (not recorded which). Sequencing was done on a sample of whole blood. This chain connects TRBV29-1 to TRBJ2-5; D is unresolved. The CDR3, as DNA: TGCAGCGGCGGTCTGTCTCAAGAGACCCAGTACTTC. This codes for CSGGLSQETQYF.